The 24 T cell receptor beta chains below come from one sample, sequenced in a study of cytomegalovirus exposure and HLA in healthy donors. PCR involved 60 Vbeta and 13 Jbeta primers. Using immunoSEQ multiplex PCR, the repertoire was profiled, and TCRdb retains in-frame clones only, with some absent. This table has about 120,000 clones, around three quarters appearing once. Sequencing was done on a sample of PBMCs. The receptors stem from a female donor in good health and CMV-seronegative.

The gene calls are TRBV28 and TRBJ2-1; TRBD2 matches 14 bases. The CDR3 is 16 residues long. V shed 6 bases, J shed 2 bases, and the junction held 3 bases outside the gene matches. CDR1 MDHEN and CDR2 SYDVKM come from the germline V gene. CDR3 protein: CASRGLAGDPYNEQFF. CDR3 in DNA: TGTGCCAGCAGGGGACTAGCGGGAGATCCCTACAATGAGCAGTTCTTC.

The chain joins TRBV7-9 to TRBJ2-1, with TRBD2 matching 8 bases. Germline V gene sequence: CDR1 SEHNR, CDR2 FQNEAQ (reference sequence). Losses at the gene ends were 5 bases for V and 2 bases for J; bases not matched to a gene: 5. There are 15 residues in the CDR3. For the CDR3, the DNA is TGTGCCAGCAGCGGTACTAGCGGAGCCTACAATGAGCAGTTCTTC. Protein: CASSGTSGAYNEQFF.

The chain is built from TRBV19 and TRBJ2-7; 9 bases match TRBD1. The CDR3 is made up of 15 amino acids. Per germline, CDR1 LNHDA and CDR2 SQIVND (reference sequence). Germline trimming cut 7 bases from V and 2 bases from J; bases unmatched to any gene: 9. This chain's CDR3 is CASTPTGTGTYEQYF. CDR3 DNA sequence: TGTGCCAGTACCCCGACCGGGACAGGGACCTACGAGCAGTACTTC.

CDR3 loop: CASSQGAGGKVLAKNIQYF. The CDR3 DNA is TGCGCCAGCAGCCAAGGAGCAGGGGGAAAAGTTTTGGCCAAAAACATTCAGTACTTC. V gene TRBV4-1 combines with J gene TRBJ2-4, with 7 bases aligning to TRBD1. This CDR3 is built from 19 residues. V shed 1 base, J shed 1 base, and the junction held 13 bases outside the gene matches. Germline assignment: CDR1 MGHRA and CDR2 YSYEKL.

V and J are TRBV5-1 and TRBJ2-1, with 9 positions matching TRBD1. The germline V gene has CDR1 SGHRS and CDR2 YFSETQ. Unmatched junction bases numbered 11, after V lost 2 bases and J lost 8 bases. The CDR3 length is 16 residues. The chain's CDR3 is CASSFTGGPTSHEQFF. In nucleotides, the CDR3 is TGCGCCAGCAGCTTTACAGGGGGCCCTACGAGCCATGAGCAGTTCTTC.

This clone came up once. The genes are TRBV6-5 and TRBJ1-2, with unresolved D. The V gene's germline CDR1 is MNHEY and CDR2 SVGAGI. The ends were cut back, 0 bases at V and 7 bases at J, with 9 bases in the middle. CDR3 length: 13 amino acids. DNA for the CDR3: TGTGCCAGCAGTTACTCCCTGCGGGCTGGCTACACCTTC. Translation: CASSYSLRAGYTF.

Here the CDR3 reads CAISESIAGFGEQYF. CDR3 DNA: TGTGCCATCAGTGAGTCGATTGCGGGATTCGGCGAGCAGTACTTC. This rearrangement joins TRBV10-3 to TRBJ2-7, with D possibly being TRBD2 (6 bases). The CDR3 sequence is 15 residues long. V shed 0 bases and J shed 6 bases, with 15 bases lying between them. Germline V gene data show CDR1 as ENHRY and CDR2 as SYGVKD.

V usage is TRBV6-6 and J usage is TRBJ2-1, with 7 positions matching TRBD2. The CDR3 has 15 amino acids. CDR1 and CDR2 from the germline V gene are MNHNY and SVGAGI (reference sequence). The ends lost 2 bases at V and 6 bases at J; junction bases unmatched: 7. The CDR3 region is CASSYRDYPSNEQFF. CDR3 DNA sequence: TGTGCCAGCAGTTACAGGGACTACCCGAGCAATGAGCAGTTCTTC.

This chain links TRBV6-5 with TRBJ2-5; D gene ambiguous. Germline CDR1 MNHEY, CDR2 SVGAGI. V was cut by 2 bases and J by 3 bases, with 7 bases left in between. The CDR3 has 13 residues. DNA for the CDR3: TGTGCCAGCAGTTACAGGAGTGAAGAGACCCAGTACTTC. Its protein product is CASSYRSEETQYF.

The chain is built from TRBV2 and TRBJ1-1; 9 bases align to TRBD1. The CDR3 has 15 residues. Germline V gene lookup returns CDR1 SNHLY and CDR2 FYNNEI. V was pared by 4 bases and J by 1 base, with 4 bases of the junction left unmatched. The CDR3 DNA reads as TGTGCCAGCAGTGCGGACAGGGGATCGAACACTGAAGCTTTCTTT. Its protein is CASSADRGSNTEAFF.

The table lists this clone with a count of one. V usage is TRBV5-1 and J usage is TRBJ2-1; 7 bases fit TRBD2. Trimming cost V 1 base and J 5 bases; bases outside gene matches: 3. Germline CDR1 reads SGHRS; CDR2 reads YFSETQ. CDR3 length: 14 residues. CDR3 coding DNA: TGCGCCAGCAGCTTGAAAGCGGGGAACAATGAGCAGTTCTTC. Protein product: CASSLKAGNNEQFF.

This chain connects TRBV4-1 to TRBJ1-4; 7 positions match TRBD1. Germline V gene data show CDR1 as MGHRA and CDR2 as YSYEKL. The CDR3 contains 20 residues. J gave up 4 bases and V 2 bases, and 19 bases lay outside the gene matches. CDR3 nucleotides: TGCGCCAGCAGCCAACTTCCCCAGGGGGTCACGGGCTTCGGTAATGAAAAACTGTTTTTT. Translated: CASSQLPQGVTGFGNEKLFF.

This clone was found a few times. V and J are TRBV5-1 and TRBJ2-7; maybe TRBD1 (5 bases). This CDR3 region has 13 residues. The V gene's germline CDR1 is SGHRS and CDR2 YFSETQ. With 7 bases removed from V and 3 bases from J, the gap between germline ends came to 14 bases. CDR3 in amino acids: CASRPGFGYEQYF. The CDR3, as DNA: TGCGCCAGCCGACCAGGGTTCGGCTACGAGCAGTACTTC.

The V and J genes are TRBV6-1 and TRBJ2-5; the match to TRBD1 covers 7 bases. The J call may be mistaken, given a closer DNA end match to TRBJ2-7. Germline CDR1 is MNHNS and CDR2 is SASEGT. This CDR3 has 15 amino acids. CDR3 in DNA: TGTGCCAGCAGTACACGACAGGGCTTCTCCTACGAGCAGTACTTC. Protein: CASSTRQGFSYEQYF.

This clone was detected only once. The chain uses TRBV5-6 and TRBJ1-2, with a possible D match to TRBD1 (5 bases). Germline V gene sequence: CDR1 SGHDT, CDR2 YYEEEE. Between the trimmed V and J ends, which lost 4 bases and 3 bases, there was a span of 10 bases. This CDR3 is 13 amino acids long. CDR3 coding DNA: TGTGCCAGCAGCACCCAGGGTGACTATGGCTACACCTTC. This translates into CASSTQGDYGYTF.

J is TRBJ1-2 and V is TRBV5-6; 9 bases are shared with TRBD1. CDR1 is SGHDT, CDR2 YYEEEE, per germline. Unmatched junction bases numbered 5, after V lost 5 bases and J lost 6 bases. There are 13 residues in the CDR3. CDR3 nucleotides: TGTGCCAGCAGAAAACAGGGGGCCGATGGCTACACCTTC. Amino acids: CASRKQGADGYTF. The full variable domain, its missing parts supplied by reference TRBV5-6 and TRBJ1-2, is DAGVTQSPTHLIKTRGQQVTLRCSPKSGHDTVSWYQQALGQGPQFIFQYYEEEERQRGNFPDRFSGHQFPNYSSELNVNALLLGDSALYLCASRKQGADGYTFGSGTRLTVV.

This clone has only one observation. This chain connects TRBV5-4 to TRBJ2-6; 9 positions match TRBD1. Trimming cost V 4 bases and J 4 bases; bases outside gene matches: 6. This CDR3 comprises 16 residues. Germline values: CDR1 SGHNT, CDR2 YYREEE (reference sequence). CDR3 DNA: TGTGCCAGCAGCGCTGGGACAGGGTTCGGGGCCAACGTCCTGACTTTC. Protein product: CASSAGTGFGANVLTF. Together with reference TRBV5-4 and TRBJ2-6, the CDR3 gives the full variable domain: ETGVTQSPTHLIKTRGQQVTLRCSSQSGHNTVSWYQQALGQGPQFIFQYYREEENGRGNFPPRFSGLQFPNYSSELNVNALELDDSALYLCASSAGTGFGANVLTFGAGSRLTVL.

V is TRBV19 and J is TRBJ2-7; weak D call: TRBD1 (6 bases). Germline V gene data show CDR1 as LNHDA and CDR2 as SQIVND (reference sequence). Trimming left V 5 bases short and J 0 bases short, with 11 bases between. There are 14 residues in the CDR3. The CDR3 reads CASSPRDNSYEQYF. The CDR3 bases are TGTGCCAGTAGTCCGAGGGACAACTCCTACGAGCAGTACTTC.

The rearrangement uses TRBV5-4 and TRBJ2-2; D ambiguous. Trimming left V 3 bases short and J 4 bases short, with 10 bases between. Germline V gene sequence: CDR1 SGHNT, CDR2 YYREEE (reference sequence). This CDR3 has 14 residues. Written as DNA, the CDR3 is TGTGCCAGCAGCTCGGCCACAGCCACCGGGGAGCTGTTTTTT. This translates into CASSSATATGELFF.

The V and J genes are TRBV14 and TRBJ2-3; possibly TRBD2 for D (5 bases). Germline CDR1 SGHDN, CDR2 FVKESK. This CDR3 region has 12 residues. Trimming shortened V by 4 bases and J by 10 bases, and 12 bases separated the two germline ends. CDR3 in amino acids: CASSPGSRAQYF. The CDR3 nucleotides are TGTGCCAGCAGCCCGGGTTCGAGGGCGCAGTATTTT.

The chain has TRBV5-1 and TRBJ1-6; D uncertain. The CDR3 sequence is 15 residues long. The ends were cut back, 5 bases at V and 7 bases at J, with 16 bases in the middle. Germline V gene data show CDR1 as SGHRS and CDR2 as YFSETQ. The CDR3 region has the DNA TGCGCCAGCAGGATCGGGAATATGGGGAATTCACCCCTCCACTTT. Translated: CASRIGNMGNSPLHF.

The CDR3 sequence: CATLTGIGSYEQYF. The DNA for the CDR3 is TGTGCCACCCTGACAGGGATTGGCTCCTACGAGCAGTACTTC. V is TRBV6-5 and J is TRBJ2-7, with 7 positions matching TRBD1. Germline assignment: CDR1 MNHEY and CDR2 SVGAGI. Trimming took 10 bases from V and 0 from J; bases not matched to a gene: 9. The CDR3 totals 14 residues.

This clone was counted a few times. The V and J genes are TRBV6-4 and TRBJ2-2, with 7 nucleotides matching TRBD1. The length of the CDR3 is 14 residues. CDR1 and CDR2 from the germline V gene are MRHNA and SNTAGT. The trim removed 8 bases at V and 7 bases at J, leaving 10 bases unmatched. CDR3 coding DNA: TGTGCCAGCGGTACAGGGGAAGTTGGCGGGGAGCTGTTTTTT. This translates into CASGTGEVGGELFF.

The V and J genes are TRBV19 and TRBJ1-5; D is unresolved. Deletions cut 2 bases from V and 4 bases from J, with 9 bases between. The CDR3 totals 14 residues. CDR1 and CDR2 from the germline V gene are LNHDA and SQIVND (reference sequence). As DNA, the CDR3 is TGTGCCAGTAGTATACGGAGCGATAATCAGCCCCAGCATTTT. Protein product: CASSIRSDNQPQHF. The variable domain in full, with the rest retrieved from reference TRBV19 and TRBJ1-5, is DGGITQSPKYLFRKEGQNVTLSCEQNLNHDAMYWYRQDPGQGLRLIYYSQIVNDFQKGDIAEGYSVSREKKESFPLTVTSAQKNPTAFYLCASSIRSDNQPQHFGDGTRLSIL.